This TCR beta chain was captured by sequencing in a study of OX40 agonist ivuxolimab in advanced cancers. Study-level information: Patients achieving partial responses numbered three: one hepatocellular carcinoma case and two cutaneous melanoma cases. Notes on the study in general: The mean number of expanded clones was higher in CD8+ T cells than in CD4+. Nonresponders included some who also had low normalized T-cell clonal expansion.

About this clone: The antigen is not known.

Some clones are missing from TCRdb's copy, which holds only in-frame ones; the method was immunoSEQ multiplex PCR. The table records tens of thousands of clones, roughly 83% of them present only once. CDR3 length equals 18 residues. The clonotype was recovered from an adult with an advanced solid tumor such as melanoma, head and neck, liver or kidney cancer. The rearrangement joins TRBV1 to TRBJ2-7. TRBV1 is a known pseudogene. Specimen: CD4+ or CD8+ T cells sorted from blood, collected in a trial of the OX40 agonist ivuxolimab. CDR3 in amino acids: CTSSQDRGGRAPPHEQYF. Written as DNA, the CDR3 is TGCACCAGCAGCCAAGATCGGGGCGGCAGGGCCCCCCCCCACGAGCAGTACTTC.